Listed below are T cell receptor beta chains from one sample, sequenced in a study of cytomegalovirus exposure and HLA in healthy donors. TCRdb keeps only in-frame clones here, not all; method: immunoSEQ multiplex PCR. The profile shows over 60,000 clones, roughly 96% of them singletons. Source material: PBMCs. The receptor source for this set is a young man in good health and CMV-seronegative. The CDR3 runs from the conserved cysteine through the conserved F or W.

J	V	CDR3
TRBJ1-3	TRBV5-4	CASSPDRVSDTIYF
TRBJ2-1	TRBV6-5	CASSAPGLAGGEQFF
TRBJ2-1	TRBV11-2	CASSLGREGLNEQFF
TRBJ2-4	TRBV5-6	CASSLGTSIQYF
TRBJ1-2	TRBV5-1	CASSLAPTGGDYGYTF
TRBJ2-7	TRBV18	CASSPDGVREQYF
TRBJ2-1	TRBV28	CASITGGADNEQFF
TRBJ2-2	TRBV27	CASCRDRYTGELFF
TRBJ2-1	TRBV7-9	CASSLGNGMAINEQFF
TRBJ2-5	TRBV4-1	CASSQLLGAGGETQYF
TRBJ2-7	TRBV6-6	CASSYRDRGTYEQYF
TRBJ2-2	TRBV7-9	CASSVDGQAHTGELFF
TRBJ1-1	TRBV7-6	CASSLRQGAKGVNTEAFF
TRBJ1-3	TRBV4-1	CASSQVDSSGNTIYF
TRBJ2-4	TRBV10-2	CASMTGTTRNIQYF
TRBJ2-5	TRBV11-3	CASSLGDRGRGETQYF
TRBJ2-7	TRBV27	CASSDRSYEQYF
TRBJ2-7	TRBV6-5	CASSYVGGYEQYF
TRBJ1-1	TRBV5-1	CASSLVDSEAFF
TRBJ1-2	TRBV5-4	CASSLAAARGYTF
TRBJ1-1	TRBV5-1	CASSLRVNTEAFF
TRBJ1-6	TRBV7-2	CASSLDSGYNSPLHF
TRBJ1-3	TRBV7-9	CASSTTRGSGNTIYF
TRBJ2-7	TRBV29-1	CSVLTGGTYEQYF
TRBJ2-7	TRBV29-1	CSVSRLAGDYEQYF
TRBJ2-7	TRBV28	CASSLSDSYEQYF
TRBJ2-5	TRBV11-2	CASSLNQETQYF
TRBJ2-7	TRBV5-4	CASRGARNEQYF
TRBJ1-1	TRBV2	CASIWGAEAFF
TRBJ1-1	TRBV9	CASSVDWGANTEAFF
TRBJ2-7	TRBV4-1	CASSQGGTGHEQYF
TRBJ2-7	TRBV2	CARGGLDNYEQYF
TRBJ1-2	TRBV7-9	CASSPLLRANGYTF
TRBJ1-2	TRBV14	CASSQDHITSRGNYGYTF
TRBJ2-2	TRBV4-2	CASSPREHTGELFF
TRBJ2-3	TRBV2	CASSELAGGRTDTQYF
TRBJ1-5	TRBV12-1	CASSKQTGGASNQPQHF
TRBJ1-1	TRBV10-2	CASSAGKAFF
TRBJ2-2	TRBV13	CASSFRVDTGELFF
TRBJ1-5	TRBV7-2	CASSLGRNQPQHF